These 4 T cell receptor beta chains share one sample of origin, sequenced in a study of OX40 agonist ivuxolimab in advanced cancers. TCRdb keeps only in-frame clones here, not all; method: immunoSEQ multiplex PCR. The sample lists about 44,000 clones, around 94% occurring once. Sequenced material: CD4+ or CD8+ T cells sorted from blood, taken in a trial of the OX40 agonist ivuxolimab. These receptors all come from an adult with an advanced solid tumor such as melanoma, head and neck, liver or kidney cancer.

This chain uses TRBV19 with TRBJ2-1, with TRBD2 matching 12 bases. J was trimmed by 5 bases and V by 7 bases; bases with no gene match: 12. The CDR3 is made up of 17 amino acids. Germline-derived CDR1 and CDR2 are LNHDA and SQIVND (reference sequence). CDR3 in amino acids: CASTVALGLAGHNEQFF. The CDR3 nucleotides read TGTGCCAGTACGGTTGCACTGGGACTAGCGGGCCACAATGAGCAGTTCTTC. Complete variable domain (other parts from reference TRBV19 and TRBJ2-1): DGGITQSPKYLFRKEGQNVTLSCEQNLNHDAMYWYRQDPGQGLRLIYYSQIVNDFQKGDIAEGYSVSREKKESFPLTVTSAQKNPTAFYLCASTVALGLAGHNEQFFGPGTRLTVL.

This clone was counted once. The chain combines TRBV5-6 with TRBJ2-5, with D possibly matching TRBD1 (6 bases). V shed 4 bases and J shed 5 bases, with 15 bases lying between them. The germline V gene has CDR1 SGHDT and CDR2 YYEEEE. The CDR3 contains 14 residues. CDR3 in DNA: TGTGCCAGCAGCGCGCATTTGAGGGGGGAGACCCAGTACTTC. Protein sequence: CASSAHLRGETQYF.

The chain employs TRBV19 and TRBJ2-7, with TRBD2 matching 9 bases. Germline CDR1 reads LNHDA; CDR2 reads SQIVND (reference sequence). The CDR3 runs 15 residues. V lost 6 bases, J lost 6 bases, and 12 bases stayed unmatched. The CDR3 DNA is TGTGCCAGTAGCCCGACGGGCGGGAGGGCCGTCGAGCAGTACTTC. It codes for CASSPTGGRAVEQYF. Full variable domain (outside the CDR3, taken from reference TRBV19 and TRBJ2-7): DGGITQSPKYLFRKEGQNVTLSCEQNLNHDAMYWYRQDPGQGLRLIYYSQIVNDFQKGDIAEGYSVSREKKESFPLTVTSAQKNPTAFYLCASSPTGGRAVEQYFGPGTRLTVT.

The chain combines TRBV7-6 with TRBJ2-7, with D possibly being TRBD2 (6 bases). The CDR3 runs 13 residues. Germline assignment: CDR1 SGHVS and CDR2 FNYEAQ. Trimming left V 5 bases short and J 6 bases short, with 14 bases between. The CDR3 loop reads CASSLSLEGEQYF. CDR3 sequence (DNA): TGTGCCAGCAGCCTATCCCTGGAGGGCGAGCAGTACTTC.